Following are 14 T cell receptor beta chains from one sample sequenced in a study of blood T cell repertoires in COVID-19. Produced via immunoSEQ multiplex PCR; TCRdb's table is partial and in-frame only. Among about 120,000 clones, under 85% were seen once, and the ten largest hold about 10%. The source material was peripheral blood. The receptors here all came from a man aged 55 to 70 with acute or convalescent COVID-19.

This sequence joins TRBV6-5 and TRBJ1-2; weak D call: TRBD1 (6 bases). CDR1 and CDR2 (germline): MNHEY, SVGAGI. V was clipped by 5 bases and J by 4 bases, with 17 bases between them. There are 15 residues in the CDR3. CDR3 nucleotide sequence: TGTGCCAGCAGTCGCCTCCGGGGGGCAACCTATGGCTACACCTTC. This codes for CASSRLRGATYGYTF.

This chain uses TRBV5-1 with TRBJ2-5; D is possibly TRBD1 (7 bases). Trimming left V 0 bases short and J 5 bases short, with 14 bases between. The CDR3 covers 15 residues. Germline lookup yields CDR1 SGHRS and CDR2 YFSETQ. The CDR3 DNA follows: TGCGCCAGCAGCTTGGCCAGGGGGGATGCGGAGACCCAGTACTTC. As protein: CASSLARGDAETQYF.

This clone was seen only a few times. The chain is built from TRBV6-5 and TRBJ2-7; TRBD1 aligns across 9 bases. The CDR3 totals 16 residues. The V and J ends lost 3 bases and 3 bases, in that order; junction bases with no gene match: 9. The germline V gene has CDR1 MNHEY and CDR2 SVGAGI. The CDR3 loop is CASSYGRGTGIYEQYF. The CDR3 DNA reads TGTGCCAGCAGTTATGGTAGGGGGACAGGGATCTACGAGCAGTACTTC.

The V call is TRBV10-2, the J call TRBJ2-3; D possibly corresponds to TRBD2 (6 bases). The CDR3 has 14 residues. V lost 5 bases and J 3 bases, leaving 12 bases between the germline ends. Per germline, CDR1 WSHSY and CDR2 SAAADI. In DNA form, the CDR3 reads TGCGCCAGCAGTCTCCCCGGGAGAACAGATACGCAGTATTTT. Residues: CASSLPGRTDTQYF.

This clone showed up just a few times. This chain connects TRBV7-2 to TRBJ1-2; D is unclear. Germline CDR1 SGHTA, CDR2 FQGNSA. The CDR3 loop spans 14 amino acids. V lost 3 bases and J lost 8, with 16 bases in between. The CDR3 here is CASSFDGAMLGYTF. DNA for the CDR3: TGTGCCAGCAGCTTCGACGGAGCTATGTTAGGCTACACCTTC.

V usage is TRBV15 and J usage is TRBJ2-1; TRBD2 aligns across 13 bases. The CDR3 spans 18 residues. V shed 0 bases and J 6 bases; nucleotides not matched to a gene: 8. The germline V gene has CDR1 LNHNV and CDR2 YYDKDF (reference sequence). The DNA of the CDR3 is TGTGCCACCAGCAGAGATCTCTGGGGACTAGCGGGATTCAATGAGCAGTTCTTC. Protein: CATSRDLWGLAGFNEQFF.

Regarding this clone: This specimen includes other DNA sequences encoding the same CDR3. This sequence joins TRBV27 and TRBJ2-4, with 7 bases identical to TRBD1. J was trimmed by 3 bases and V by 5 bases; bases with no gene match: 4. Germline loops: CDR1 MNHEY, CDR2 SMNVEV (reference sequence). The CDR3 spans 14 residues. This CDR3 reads CASSPDRVKNIQYF. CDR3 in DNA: TGTGCCAGCAGTCCCGACAGGGTCAAAAACATTCAGTACTTC.

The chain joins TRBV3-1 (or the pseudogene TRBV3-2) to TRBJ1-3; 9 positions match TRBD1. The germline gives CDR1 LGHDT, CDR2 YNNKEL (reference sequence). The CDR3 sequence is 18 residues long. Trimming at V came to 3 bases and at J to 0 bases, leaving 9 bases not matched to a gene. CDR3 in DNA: TGTGCCAGCAGCCATGGGACAGGGTTTTCTAGCTCTGGAAACACCATATATTTT. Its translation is CASSHGTGFSSSGNTIYF.

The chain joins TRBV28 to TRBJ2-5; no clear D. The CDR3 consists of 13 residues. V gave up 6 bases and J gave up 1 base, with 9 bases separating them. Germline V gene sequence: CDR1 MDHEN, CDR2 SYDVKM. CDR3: CASSYIAQETQYF. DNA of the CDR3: TGTGCCAGCAGCTATATAGCCCAAGAGACCCAGTACTTC.

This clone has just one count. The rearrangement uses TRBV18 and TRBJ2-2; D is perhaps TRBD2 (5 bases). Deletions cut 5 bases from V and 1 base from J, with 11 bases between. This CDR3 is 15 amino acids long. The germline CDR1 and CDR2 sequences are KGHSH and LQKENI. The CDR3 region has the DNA TGTGCCAGCTCATCAGGACGGGGGAACACCGGGGAGCTGTTTTTT. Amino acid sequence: CASSSGRGNTGELFF.

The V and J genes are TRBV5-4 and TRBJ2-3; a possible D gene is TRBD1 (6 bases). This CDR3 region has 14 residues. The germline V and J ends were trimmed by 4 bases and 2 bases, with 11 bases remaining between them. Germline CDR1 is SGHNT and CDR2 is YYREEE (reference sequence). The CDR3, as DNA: TGTGCCAGCAGCGAGACAGGTTACACAGATACGCAGTATTTT. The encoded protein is CASSETGYTDTQYF.

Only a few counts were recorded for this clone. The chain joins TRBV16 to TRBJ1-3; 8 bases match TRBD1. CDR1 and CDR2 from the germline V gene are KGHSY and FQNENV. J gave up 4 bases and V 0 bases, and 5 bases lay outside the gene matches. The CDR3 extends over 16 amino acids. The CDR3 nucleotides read TGTGCCAGCAGCCAATCTGGACAGGGTGCCGGAAACACCATATATTTT. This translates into CASSQSGQGAGNTIYF. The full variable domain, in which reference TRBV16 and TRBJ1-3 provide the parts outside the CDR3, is GEEVAQTPKHLVRGEGQKAKLYCAPIKGHSYVFWYQQVLKNEFKFLISFQNENVFDETGMPKERFSAKCLPNSPCSLEIQATKLEDSAVYFCASSQSGQGAGNTIYFGEGSWLTVV.

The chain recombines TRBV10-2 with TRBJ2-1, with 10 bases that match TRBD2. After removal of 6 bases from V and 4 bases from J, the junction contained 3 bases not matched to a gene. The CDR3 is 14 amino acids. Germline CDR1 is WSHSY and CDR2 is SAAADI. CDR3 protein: CASSTSGEYNEQFF. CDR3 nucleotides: TGCGCCAGCAGCACTAGCGGGGAATACAATGAGCAGTTCTTC.

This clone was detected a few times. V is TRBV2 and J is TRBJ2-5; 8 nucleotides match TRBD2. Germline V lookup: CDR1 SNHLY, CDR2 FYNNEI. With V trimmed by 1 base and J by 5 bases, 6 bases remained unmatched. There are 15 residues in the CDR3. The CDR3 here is CASSEDGAGDETQYF. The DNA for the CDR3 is TGTGCCAGCAGTGAAGACGGAGCGGGAGATGAGACCCAGTACTTC.